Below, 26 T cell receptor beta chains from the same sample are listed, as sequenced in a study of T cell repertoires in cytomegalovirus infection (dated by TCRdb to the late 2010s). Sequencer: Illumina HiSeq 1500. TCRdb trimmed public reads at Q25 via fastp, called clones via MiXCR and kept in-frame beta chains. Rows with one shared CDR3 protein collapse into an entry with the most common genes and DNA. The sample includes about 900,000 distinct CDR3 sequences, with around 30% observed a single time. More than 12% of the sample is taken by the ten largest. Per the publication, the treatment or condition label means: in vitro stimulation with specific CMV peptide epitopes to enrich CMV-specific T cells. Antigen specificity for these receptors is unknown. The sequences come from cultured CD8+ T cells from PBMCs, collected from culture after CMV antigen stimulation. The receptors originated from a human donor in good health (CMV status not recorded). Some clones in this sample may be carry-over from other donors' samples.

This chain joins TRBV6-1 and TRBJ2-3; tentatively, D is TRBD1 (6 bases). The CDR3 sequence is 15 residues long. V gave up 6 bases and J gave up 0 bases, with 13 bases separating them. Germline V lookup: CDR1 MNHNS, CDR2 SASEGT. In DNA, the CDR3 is TGTGCCAGCAGACAGGGTCAATCTAGCACAGATACGCAGTATTTT. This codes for CASRQGQSSTDTQYF.

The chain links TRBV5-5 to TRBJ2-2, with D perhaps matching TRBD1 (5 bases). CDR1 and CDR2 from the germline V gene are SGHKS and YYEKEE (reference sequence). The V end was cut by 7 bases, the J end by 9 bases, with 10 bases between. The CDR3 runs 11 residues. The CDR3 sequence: CASAGSRELFF. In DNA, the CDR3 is TGTGCCAGCGCAGGGTCCAGGGAGCTGTTTTTT.

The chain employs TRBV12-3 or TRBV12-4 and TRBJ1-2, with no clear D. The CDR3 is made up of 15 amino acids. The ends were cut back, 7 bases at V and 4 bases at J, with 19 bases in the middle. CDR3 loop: CASTPGRPDVYGYTF. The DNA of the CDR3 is TGTGCCAGCACTCCGGGCCGCCCGGACGTCTATGGCTACACCTTC.

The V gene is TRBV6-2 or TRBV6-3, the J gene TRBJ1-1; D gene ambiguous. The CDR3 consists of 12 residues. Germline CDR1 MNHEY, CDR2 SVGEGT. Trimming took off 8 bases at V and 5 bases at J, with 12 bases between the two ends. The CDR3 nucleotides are TGTGCCAGCCGCTATTCCTGGACTGAAGCTTTCTTT. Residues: CASRYSWTEAFF.

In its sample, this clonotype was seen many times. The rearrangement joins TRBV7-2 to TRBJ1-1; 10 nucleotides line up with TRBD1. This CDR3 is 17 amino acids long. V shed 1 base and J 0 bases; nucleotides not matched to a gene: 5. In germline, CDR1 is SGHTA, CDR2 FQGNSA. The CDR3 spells CASSLGGQGTMNTEAFF. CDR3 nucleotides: TGTGCCAGCAGCTTAGGGGGACAGGGGACCATGAACACTGAAGCTTTCTTT.

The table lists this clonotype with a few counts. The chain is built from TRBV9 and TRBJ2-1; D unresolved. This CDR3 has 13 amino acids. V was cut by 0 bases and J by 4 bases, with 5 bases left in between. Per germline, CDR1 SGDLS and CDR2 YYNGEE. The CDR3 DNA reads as TGTGCCAGCAGCGTAGAGATTTACAATGAGCAGTTCTTC. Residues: CASSVEIYNEQFF. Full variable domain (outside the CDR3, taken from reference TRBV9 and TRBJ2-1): DSGVTQTPKHLITATGQRVTLRCSPRSGDLSVYWYQQSLDQGLQFLIQYYNGEERAKGNILERFSAQQFPDLHSELNLSSLELGDSALYFCASSVEIYNEQFFGPGTRLTVL.

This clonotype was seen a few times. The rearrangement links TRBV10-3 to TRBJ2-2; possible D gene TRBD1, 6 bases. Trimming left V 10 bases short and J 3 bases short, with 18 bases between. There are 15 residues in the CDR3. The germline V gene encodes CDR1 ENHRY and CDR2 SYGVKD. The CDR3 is CATLTGPKDTGELFF. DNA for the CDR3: TGTGCCACGTTGACAGGTCCAAAGGACACCGGGGAGCTGTTTTTT.

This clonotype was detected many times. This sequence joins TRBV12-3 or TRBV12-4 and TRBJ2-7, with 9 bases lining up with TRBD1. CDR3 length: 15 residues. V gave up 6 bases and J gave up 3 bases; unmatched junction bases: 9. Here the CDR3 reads CASSPTGGRNYEQYV. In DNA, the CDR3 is TGTGCCAGCAGCCCCACAGGGGGCCGCAACTACGAGCAGTACGTC.

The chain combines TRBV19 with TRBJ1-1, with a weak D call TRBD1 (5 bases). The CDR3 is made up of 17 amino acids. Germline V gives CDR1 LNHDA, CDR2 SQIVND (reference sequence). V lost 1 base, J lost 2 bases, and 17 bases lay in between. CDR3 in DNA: TGTGCCAGTAGTATAGGGAACGGGGACCTCCGTAACACTGAAGCTTTCTTT. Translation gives CASSIGNGDLRNTEAFF.

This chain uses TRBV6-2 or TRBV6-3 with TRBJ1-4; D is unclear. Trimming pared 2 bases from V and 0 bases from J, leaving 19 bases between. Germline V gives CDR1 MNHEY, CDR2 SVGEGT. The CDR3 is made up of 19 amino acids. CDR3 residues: CASSYQTDWEFSTNEKLFF. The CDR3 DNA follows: TGTGCCAGCAGTTACCAAACCGACTGGGAGTTCTCAACTAATGAAAAACTGTTTTTT.

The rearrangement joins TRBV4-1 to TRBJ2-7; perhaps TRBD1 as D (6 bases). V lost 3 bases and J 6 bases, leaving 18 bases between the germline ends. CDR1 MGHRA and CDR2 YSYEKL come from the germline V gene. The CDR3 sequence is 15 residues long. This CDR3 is CASSQDMGPGAEQYF. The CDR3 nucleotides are TGCGCCAGCAGCCAGGATATGGGCCCAGGGGCCGAGCAGTACTTC.

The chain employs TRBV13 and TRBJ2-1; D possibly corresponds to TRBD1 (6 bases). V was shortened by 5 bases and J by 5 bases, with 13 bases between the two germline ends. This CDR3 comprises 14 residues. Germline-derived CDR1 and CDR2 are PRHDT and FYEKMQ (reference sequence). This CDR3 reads CASSTGTSHNEQFF. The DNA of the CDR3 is TGTGCCAGCAGCACCGGGACATCTCACAATGAGCAGTTCTTC.

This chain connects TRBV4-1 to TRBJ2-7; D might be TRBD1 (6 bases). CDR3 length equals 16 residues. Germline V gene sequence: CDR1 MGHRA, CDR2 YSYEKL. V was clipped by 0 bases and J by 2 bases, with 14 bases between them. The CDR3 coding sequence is TGCGCCAGCAGCCAAGAGTACGGGACACCGACCTACGAGCAGTACTTC. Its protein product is CASSQEYGTPTYEQYF.

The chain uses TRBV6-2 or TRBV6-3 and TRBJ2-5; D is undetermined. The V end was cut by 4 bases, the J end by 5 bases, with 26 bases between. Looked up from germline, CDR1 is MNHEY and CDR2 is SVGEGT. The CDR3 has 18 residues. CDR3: CASSLADDAMWELETQYF. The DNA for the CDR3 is TGTGCCAGCAGTTTGGCGGACGACGCCATGTGGGAATTGGAGACCCAGTACTTC.

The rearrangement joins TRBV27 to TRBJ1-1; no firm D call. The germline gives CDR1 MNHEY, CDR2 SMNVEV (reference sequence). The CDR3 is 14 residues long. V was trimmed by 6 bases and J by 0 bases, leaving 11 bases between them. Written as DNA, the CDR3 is TGTGCCAGCAGCCAGCTTGCCTTGAACACTGAAGCTTTCTTT. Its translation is CASSQLALNTEAFF.

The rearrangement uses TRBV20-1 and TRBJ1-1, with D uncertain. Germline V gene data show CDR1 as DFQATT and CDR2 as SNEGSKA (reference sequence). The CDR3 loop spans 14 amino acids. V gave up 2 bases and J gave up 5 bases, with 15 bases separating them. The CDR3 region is CSARIGRRLTEAFF. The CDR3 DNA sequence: TGCAGTGCTAGAATAGGGAGGCGTTTAACTGAAGCTTTCTTT.

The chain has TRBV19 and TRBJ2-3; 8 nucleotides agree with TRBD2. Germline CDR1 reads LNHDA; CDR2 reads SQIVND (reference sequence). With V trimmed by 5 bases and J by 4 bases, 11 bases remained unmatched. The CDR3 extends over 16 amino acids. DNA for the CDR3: TGTGCCAGTAGTGGCCGGGAGGGATCCGAGGCAGATACGCAGTATTTT. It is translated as CASSGREGSEADTQYF.

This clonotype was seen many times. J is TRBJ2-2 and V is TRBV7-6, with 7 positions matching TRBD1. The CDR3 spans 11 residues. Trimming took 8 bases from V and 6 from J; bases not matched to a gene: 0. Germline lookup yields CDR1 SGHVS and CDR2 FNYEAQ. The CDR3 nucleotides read TGTGCCAGCCAGGGGGCCGGGGAGCTGTTTTTT. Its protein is CASQGAGELFF.

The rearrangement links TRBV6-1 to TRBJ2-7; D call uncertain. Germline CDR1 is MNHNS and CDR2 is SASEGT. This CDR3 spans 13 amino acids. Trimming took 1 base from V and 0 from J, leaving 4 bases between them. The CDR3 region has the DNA TGTGCCAGCAGTGAAGACCTCTCCTACGAGCAGTACTTC. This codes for CASSEDLSYEQYF.

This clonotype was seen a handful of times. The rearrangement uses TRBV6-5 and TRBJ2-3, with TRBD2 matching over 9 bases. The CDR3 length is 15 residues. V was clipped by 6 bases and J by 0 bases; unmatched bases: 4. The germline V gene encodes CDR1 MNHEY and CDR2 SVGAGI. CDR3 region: CASRPSGASTDTQYF. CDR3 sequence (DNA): TGTGCCAGCAGACCTAGCGGGGCTAGCACAGATACGCAGTATTTT.

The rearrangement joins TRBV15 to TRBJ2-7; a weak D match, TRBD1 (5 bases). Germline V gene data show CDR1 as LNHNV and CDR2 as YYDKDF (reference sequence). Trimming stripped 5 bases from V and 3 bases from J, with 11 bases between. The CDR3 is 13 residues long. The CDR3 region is CATSLDSLYEQYF. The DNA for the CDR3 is TGTGCCACCAGCTTAGACAGCCTCTACGAGCAGTACTTC.

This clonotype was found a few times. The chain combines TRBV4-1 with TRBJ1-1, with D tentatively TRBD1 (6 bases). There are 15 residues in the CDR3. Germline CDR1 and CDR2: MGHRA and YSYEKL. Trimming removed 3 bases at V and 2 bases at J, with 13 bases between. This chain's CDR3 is CASSHGSGGNTEAFF. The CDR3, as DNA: TGCGCCAGCAGCCATGGATCCGGGGGCAACACTGAAGCTTTCTTT.

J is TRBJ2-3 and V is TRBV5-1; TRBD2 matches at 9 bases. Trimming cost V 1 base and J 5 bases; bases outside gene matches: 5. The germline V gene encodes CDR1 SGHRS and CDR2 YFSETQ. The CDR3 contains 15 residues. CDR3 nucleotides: TGCGCCAGCAGCTTGCGCGGGGGGGCCTTAGATACGCAGTATTTT. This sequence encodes CASSLRGGALDTQYF.

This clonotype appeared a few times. The CDR3 here is CASSTSTSGGPYNEQFF. In DNA form, the CDR3 reads TGTGCCAGCAGCACTTCGACTAGCGGGGGTCCCTACAATGAGCAGTTCTTC. The rearrangement uses TRBV7-9 and TRBJ2-1, with 12 bases fitting TRBD2. Germline V gene lookup returns CDR1 SEHNR and CDR2 FQNEAQ (reference sequence). V trimming: 5 bases; J trimming: 2 bases; junction bases outside the gene matches: 7. The CDR3 is 17 amino acids.

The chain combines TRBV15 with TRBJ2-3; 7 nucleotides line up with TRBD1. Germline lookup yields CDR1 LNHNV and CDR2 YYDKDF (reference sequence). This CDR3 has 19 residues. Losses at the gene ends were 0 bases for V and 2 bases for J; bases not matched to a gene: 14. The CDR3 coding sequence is TGTGCCACCAGCAGAGATAGACATCCAGGGGGAAGTTTCACAGATACGCAGTATTTT. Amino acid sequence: CATSRDRHPGGSFTDTQYF.

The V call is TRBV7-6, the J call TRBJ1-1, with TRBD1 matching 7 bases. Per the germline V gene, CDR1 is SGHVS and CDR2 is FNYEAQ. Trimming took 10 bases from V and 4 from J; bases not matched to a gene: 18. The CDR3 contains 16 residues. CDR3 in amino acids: CANNAPGGSFSTEAFF. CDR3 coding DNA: TGTGCCAACAACGCCCCAGGGGGTAGTTTTAGCACTGAAGCTTTCTTT. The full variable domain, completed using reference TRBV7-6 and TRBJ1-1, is GAGVSQSPRYKVTKRGQDVALRCDPISGHVSLYWYRQALGQGPEFLTYFNYEAQQDKSGLPNDRFSAERPEGSISTLTIQRTEQRDSAMYRCANNAPGGSFSTEAFFGQGTRLTVV.